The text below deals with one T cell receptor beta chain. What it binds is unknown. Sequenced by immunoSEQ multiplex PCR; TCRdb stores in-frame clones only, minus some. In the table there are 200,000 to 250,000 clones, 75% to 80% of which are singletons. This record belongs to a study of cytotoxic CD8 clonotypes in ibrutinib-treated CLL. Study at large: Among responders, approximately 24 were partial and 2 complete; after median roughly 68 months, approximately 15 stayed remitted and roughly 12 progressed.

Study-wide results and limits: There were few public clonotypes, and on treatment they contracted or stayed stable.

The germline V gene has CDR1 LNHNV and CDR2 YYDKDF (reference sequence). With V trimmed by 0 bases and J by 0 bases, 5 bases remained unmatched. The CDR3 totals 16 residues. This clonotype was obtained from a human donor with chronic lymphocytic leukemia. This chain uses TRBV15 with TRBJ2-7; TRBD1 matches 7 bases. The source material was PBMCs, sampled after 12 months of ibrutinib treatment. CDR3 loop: CATSREGDSSSYEQYF. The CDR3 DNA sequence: TGTGCCACCAGCAGAGAAGGGGACAGCAGCTCCTACGAGCAGTACTTC.